A single sample gave rise to the 15 T cell receptor beta chains below, sequenced in a study of shared clonotypes between healthy human individuals. Clones were read by immunoSEQ multiplex PCR, and TCRdb kept only the in-frame ones, dropping some. The top ten hold roughly 0.14% of the sample, which has about 2.4 million clones, about 92% seen once. Sequenced input: naive CD4+ T cells sorted from blood. Stated subset: CD45RA+ positively selected. The source of these receptors is a man younger than 35 in good health.

This rearrangement joins TRBV7-3 to TRBJ1-1; D unresolved. This CDR3 comprises 13 residues. Trimming pared 1 base from V and 10 bases from J, leaving 13 bases between. Per germline, CDR1 SGHTA and CDR2 FQGTGA. This CDR3 reads CASSLIGSAAAFF. DNA for the CDR3: TGTGCCAGCAGCTTAATTGGTTCGGCAGCAGCTTTCTTT.

Concerning this clone itself: Other DNA sequences in the sample encode the same CDR3. The rearrangement links TRBV6-5 to TRBJ2-7; 9 bases match TRBD2. The CDR3 is 15 residues long. Germline CDR1 reads MNHEY; CDR2 reads SVGAGI. Losses at the gene ends were 5 bases for V and 0 bases for J; bases not matched to a gene: 5. The CDR3 loop reads CASSRGLASSYEQYF. The CDR3 DNA reads as TGTGCCAGCAGTCGAGGACTAGCGAGCTCCTACGAGCAGTACTTC.

This clone showed up just once. The V and J genes are TRBV28 and TRBJ2-2; TRBD2 matches at 14 bases. The CDR3 has 16 residues. Germline V gives CDR1 MDHEN, CDR2 SYDVKM. The ends lost 9 bases at V and 0 bases at J; junction bases unmatched: 3. The CDR3 DNA reads TGTGCCAGTGGGACTAGCGGGGGAGCGAACACCGGGGAGCTGTTTTTT. Translated, it gives CASGTSGGANTGELFF.

The chain is built from TRBV5-4 and TRBJ2-7; D ambiguous. The V gene's germline CDR1 is SGHNT and CDR2 YYREEE (reference sequence). Deletions cut 1 base from V and 6 bases from J, with 11 bases between. This CDR3 has 13 amino acids. DNA of the CDR3: TGTGCCAGCAGCTTGTTCTGGGTTCGCGAGCAGTACTTC. It yields the protein CASSLFWVREQYF.

V gene TRBV5-4 combines with J gene TRBJ1-1, with 8 bases fitting TRBD1. CDR1 and CDR2 (germline): SGHNT, YYREEE (reference sequence). J gave up 0 bases and V 1 base, and 5 bases lay outside the gene matches. The CDR3 is 16 amino acids. For the CDR3, the DNA is TGTGCCAGCAGCTTGCTATCAGGGGGCCTGAACACTGAAGCTTTCTTT. As protein: CASSLLSGGLNTEAFF.

To note about this clone: The junction differs from germline at one of its ends, possibly a read error. The gene calls are TRBV7-7 and TRBJ2-5, with D perhaps given as TRBD1 or TRBD2 (6 bases each). This CDR3 has 13 residues. Germline V gene lookup returns CDR1 SSHAT and CDR2 FNYEAQ (reference sequence). The CDR3 here is CASSRGHQETQYF. The DNA for the CDR3 is TGTGCTAGCAGTCGGGGGCATCAAGAGACCCAGTACTTC.

The chain combines TRBV19 with TRBJ1-5; perhaps TRBD1 as D (6 bases). The CDR3 length is 16 residues. CDR1 and CDR2 (germline): LNHDA, SQIVND (reference sequence). Trimming removed 5 bases from V and 2 bases from J, with 16 bases in between. CDR3 nucleotides: TGTGCCAGTAGTGCGGGGGGCAAAAGGGGCAATCAGCCCCAGCATTTT. Its protein product is CASSAGGKRGNQPQHF.

About this clone itself: The sample holds other DNA sequences that translate to the same CDR3. This sequence joins TRBV18 and TRBJ2-2; D unresolved. The germline V gene encodes CDR1 KGHSH and CDR2 LQKENI. CDR3 size: 14 residues. The ends were cut back, 2 bases at V and 4 bases at J, with 8 bases in the middle. The CDR3 loop reads CASSPGQFTGELFF. In DNA form, the CDR3 reads TGTGCCAGCTCACCAGGCCAGTTCACCGGGGAGCTGTTTTTT.

The J gene is TRBJ2-1, the V gene TRBV10-3, with 9 bases matching TRBD2. The ends lost 5 bases at V and 4 bases at J; junction bases unmatched: 3. The germline V gene encodes CDR1 ENHRY and CDR2 SYGVKD. The CDR3 consists of 14 residues. CDR3 coding DNA: TGTGCCATCAGTCCTAGCGGGAAGTACAATGAGCAGTTCTTC. Encoded protein: CAISPSGKYNEQFF.

The J gene is TRBJ2-7, the V gene TRBV7-2; D gene ambiguous. The germline CDR1 and CDR2 sequences are SGHTA and FQGNSA. The germline V and J ends were trimmed by 6 bases and 1 base, with 13 bases remaining between them. CDR3 length: 14 residues. The CDR3 spells CASSYLGSSYEQYF. CDR3 nucleotide sequence: TGTGCCAGCAGTTATCTAGGTTCGTCCTACGAGCAGTACTTC.

The V gene is TRBV5-8, the J gene TRBJ2-7, with D uncertain. This CDR3 comprises 15 residues. Germline loops: CDR1 SGHTS, CDR2 YDEGEE. V was pared by 4 bases and J by 3 bases, with 17 bases between. Here the CDR3 reads CASSVSSNRLYEQYF. The CDR3, as DNA: TGTGCCAGCAGCGTATCGTCCAACAGACTCTACGAGCAGTACTTC.

As DNA, the CDR3 is TGTGCCAGCAGCTCGAGATTCCCGGGACTAGCGGGGAGCAATGAGCAGTTCTTC. It encodes CASSSRFPGLAGSNEQFF. The chain recombines TRBV7-8 with TRBJ2-1; 13 bases align to TRBD2. Germline lookup yields CDR1 SGHVS and CDR2 FQNEAQ. The CDR3 contains 18 residues. J was trimmed by 6 bases and V by 4 bases; bases with no gene match: 12.

The chain joins TRBV7-2 to TRBJ2-5; D ambiguous. The V gene lost 1 base and the J gene lost 10 bases, with 13 bases spanning the gap. Per germline, CDR1 SGHTA and CDR2 FQGNSA. CDR3 length: 13 amino acids. The CDR3 DNA reads as TGTGCCAGCAGCTTAGTGTCCAATTTCGGCCAGTACTTC. Translated: CASSLVSNFGQYF.

The CDR3 sequence is CASSQDSGRADTQYF. As DNA, the CDR3 is TGTGCCAGCAGCCAAGATAGCGGGAGAGCAGATACGCAGTATTTT. The chain joins TRBV9 to TRBJ2-3, with 9 bases that match TRBD2. Germline V gene sequence: CDR1 SGDLS, CDR2 YYNGEE. Trimming took 4 bases from V and 4 from J; bases not matched to a gene: 7. The CDR3 spans 15 residues.

The rearrangement links TRBV2 to TRBJ2-1, with TRBD1 matching 10 bases. The germline V gene encodes CDR1 SNHLY and CDR2 FYNNEI. The J segment lost 7 bases and the V segment lost 6 bases, leaving 6 bases of the junction unmatched. The CDR3 is made up of 14 amino acids. CDR3 in DNA: TGTGCCAGCAGCGGACAGGGGGTTGGAAATGAGCAGTTCTTC. This sequence encodes CASSGQGVGNEQFF.